A single sample is the source of the 12 T cell receptor beta chains below, sequenced in a study of blood T cell repertoires in COVID-19. Profiled with immunoSEQ multiplex PCR; TCRdb holds only in-frame clones, not every one. This sample carries 130,000 or so clones, approximately 79% of them seen once, and the ten largest clones take more than 2%. Input material: PBMCs or T cells enriched from blood (not recorded which). The receptors shown here come from a middle-aged man with acute COVID-19.

V gene TRBV18 combines with J gene TRBJ1-6, with D possibly TRBD1 on 6 matching bases. This CDR3 is built from 15 residues. Trimming took 3 bases from V and 10 from J, leaving 16 bases between them. Germline loops: CDR1 KGHSH, CDR2 LQKENI. The CDR3 loop is CASSPLGGARSPLHF. The CDR3 DNA reads as TGTGCCAGCTCACCTTTGGGGGGGGCAAGGTCACCCCTCCACTTT.

This clone was picked up one time. The rearrangement joins TRBV6-5 to TRBJ2-1, with TRBD2 matching over 8 bases. The germline V gene encodes CDR1 MNHEY and CDR2 SVGAGI. This CDR3 contains 16 residues. V lost 4 bases and J lost 3; bases outside the gene matches: 8. CDR3 in amino acids: CASSSSLAEIYNEQFF. As DNA, the CDR3 is TGTGCCAGCAGTTCTTCACTAGCGGAGATCTACAATGAGCAGTTCTTC.

This clone is a singleton in its sample. The rearrangement uses TRBV29-1 and TRBJ2-5; 11 positions agree with TRBD2. Per the germline V gene, CDR1 is SQVTM and CDR2 is ANQGSEA. CDR3 length equals 13 residues. Losses at the gene ends were 6 bases for V and 2 bases for J; bases not matched to a gene: 2. CDR3: CSVGTSGQETQYF. The CDR3 nucleotides are TGCAGCGTCGGGACTAGCGGACAAGAGACCCAGTACTTC.

The chain joins TRBV6-5 to TRBJ1-4; 7 bases agree with TRBD1. The ends lost 6 bases at V and 5 bases at J; junction bases unmatched: 6. Germline V gives CDR1 MNHEY, CDR2 SVGAGI. The CDR3 spans 14 residues. CDR3 sequence (DNA): TGTGCCAGCAGCCTGACAGGGCCGAATGAAAAACTGTTTTTT. It is translated as CASSLTGPNEKLFF.

The rearrangement joins TRBV7-2 to TRBJ1-6; no clear D. Trimming cost V 1 base and J 10 bases, with 17 bases left between them. Per germline, CDR1 SGHTA and CDR2 FQGNSA. This CDR3 contains 16 residues. CDR3 nucleotides: TGTGCCAGCAGCTTAGTCGCAGGAATGGTAGGATCACCCCTCCACTTT. Translated, it gives CASSLVAGMVGSPLHF.

J is TRBJ2-1 and V is TRBV6-5; a weak D match, TRBD2 (6 bases). The CDR3 length is 14 residues. Germline values: CDR1 MNHEY, CDR2 SVGAGI. The germline V and J ends were trimmed by 8 bases and 1 base, with 12 bases remaining between them. DNA of the CDR3: TGTGCCAGCTCTCTCGGGGGTTCCTACAATGAGCAGTTCTTC. It yields the protein CASSLGGSYNEQFF.

The chain uses TRBV15 and TRBJ1-3; D gene ambiguous. V was cut by 0 bases and J by 4 bases, with 7 bases left in between. Germline loops: CDR1 LNHNV, CDR2 YYDKDF (reference sequence). CDR3 length equals 14 residues. CDR3 protein: CATSRDLEGNTIYF. The CDR3 bases are TGTGCCACCAGCAGAGATCTGGAGGGAAACACCATATATTTT.

The gene calls are TRBV3-1 (or the pseudogene TRBV3-2) and TRBJ2-3; D might be TRBD2 (5 bases). Germline CDR1 is LGHDT and CDR2 is YNNKEL (reference sequence). This CDR3 has 15 amino acids. V lost 0 bases and J lost 10, with 17 bases in between. In DNA form, the CDR3 reads TGTGCCAGCAGCCAAGAGGGGAGAGTCGAGCGATCGCAGTATTTT. It specifies CASSQEGRVERSQYF.

The gene calls are TRBV9 and TRBJ2-1; 14 positions match TRBD2. Germline CDR1 is SGDLS and CDR2 is YYNGEE. The junction had 18 bases not matched to a gene; V was cut back by 3 bases and J by 7 bases. The CDR3 totals 20 residues. This CDR3 is CASSGQAGTSGGRWWNEQFF. The CDR3 region has the DNA TGTGCCAGCAGCGGTCAAGCCGGGACTAGCGGGGGCCGCTGGTGGAATGAGCAGTTCTTC.

This clone was observed a few times. The chain uses TRBV5-5 and TRBJ1-1; D gene uncertain. Germline V gene lookup returns CDR1 SGHKS and CDR2 YYEKEE (reference sequence). The CDR3 totals 15 residues. Between the trimmed V and J ends, which lost 1 base and 2 bases, there was a span of 12 bases. The DNA for the CDR3 is TGTGCCAGCAGCTTGCCGGGGTACCGAAACACTGAAGCTTTCTTT. Translated, it gives CASSLPGYRNTEAFF.

As to this clone: Germline is not matched at one junction end, which may reflect a read error. The V gene is TRBV7-7, the J gene TRBJ2-5, with 9 bases matching TRBD1. Looked up from germline, CDR1 is SSHAT and CDR2 is FNYEAQ (reference sequence). The CDR3 sequence is 16 residues long. DNA for the CDR3: TGTGCTAGCAGCTTAAGGGGACAGGGCCCCCAAGAGACCCAGTACTTC. This encodes CASSLRGQGPQETQYF.

The rearrangement links TRBV7-3 to TRBJ2-1; 7 bases align to TRBD1. The CDR3 length is 13 residues. V lost 5 bases to trimming and J lost 6 bases; unmatched junction nucleotides: 4. Germline V CDR1 and CDR2: SGHTA, FQGTGA. This CDR3 is CASSPAGGNEQFF. The CDR3 DNA follows: TGTGCCAGCAGCCCCGCAGGGGGCAATGAGCAGTTCTTC.